There are many counts of the clone carrying this TCR beta chain. This CDR3 contains 11 residues. The V gene lost 5 bases and the J gene lost 5 bases, with 9 bases spanning the gap. Germline CDR1 DFQATT, CDR2 SNEGSKA (reference sequence). Time point reported: newly diagnosed GD, antithyroid drugs for less than 3 months. PBMCs were the source of the RNA used for TCR sequencing. The source of the sample is a study of regulatory T cells in long-lasting Graves disease. Across the whole study: Newly diagnosed Graves' patients had under 3 months of antithyroid drugs.

Arm-PCR of CDR3 regions and iRepertoire HTBI primers were the basis on which TCR beta libraries were built. TCRdb re-called the multiplex PCR reads with MiXCR, one entry per CDR3 protein. In the table there are some 200,000 distinct CDR3 sequences, approximately 18% of which are singletons. This sample was also put to use in a study of T cells in Graves' hyperthyroidism and ophthalmopathy. That work states: Uncontrolled infection, other autoimmune disease, pregnancy and lactation each barred patients from inclusion.

Source: peripheral blood mononuclear cells (PBMCs), taken at new diagnosis, from a patient treated with antithyroid drugs. This clonotype was obtained from a woman aged 25 to 39 with Graves disease. The chain is built from TRBV20-1 and TRBJ2-5; D perhaps matches TRBD1 (6 bases). The CDR3 DNA sequence: TGCAGTGCTGCTAGGGGGGAGACCCAGTACTTC. It is translated as CSAARGETQYF.